The rows below give T cell receptor beta chains drawn from one sample of a study of T cell changes during pregnancy in multiple sclerosis. The data were produced by immunoSEQ multiplex PCR, yet TCRdb's version contains in-frame clones alone and is incomplete. The table has more than 50,000 clones, more than 85% seen once; the top ten hold over 0.7%. The sample in question was peripheral blood, obtained before pregnancy. These receptors all come from a female donor with multiple sclerosis, enrolled in a pregnancy study. Both conserved end residues are part of each CDR3. D genes are given only for firm matches. Only some rows state a clone size, as once, few, many or a class for expanded clones.

. | . | TRBJ1-2 | TRBV30 | CAWSAKQEGYGYTF | TGTGCCTGGAGTGCAAAGCAGGAAGGCTATGGCTACACCTTC
. | . | TRBJ2-3 | TRBV7-9 | CASSSRQRQGDTQYF | TGTGCCAGCAGCTCGCGACAGAGGCAGGGAGATACGCAGTATTTT
. | . | TRBJ1-1 | TRBV7-3 | CASSLGSSMNTEAFF | TGTGCCAGCAGCTTAGGCTCATCCATGAACACTGAAGCTTTCTTT
. | once | TRBJ1-5 | TRBV19 | CASSKGFLGGGGQPQHF | TGTGCCAGTAGTAAGGGCTTCCTCGGAGGGGGAGGGCAGCCCCAGCATTTT
. | . | TRBJ1-5 | TRBV4-2 | CASSRVPQGVNNQPQHF | TGTGCCAGCAGCCGCGTACCGCAAGGGGTGAATAATCAGCCCCAGCATTTT
. | . | TRBJ1-6 | TRBV11-1 | CASSQLQDSPLHF | TGTGCCAGCAGCCAACTTCAGGATTCACCCCTCCACTTT
. | . | TRBJ1-5 | TRBV6-5 | CASSSADRSSNQPQHF | TGTGCCAGCAGTTCCGCGGACAGATCTAGCAATCAGCCCCAGCATTTT
. | . | TRBJ1-4 | TRBV7-2 | CASSRRGREKLFF | TGTGCCAGCAGCCGGAGGGGACGTGAAAAACTGTTTTTT
TRBD1 | . | TRBJ1-1 | TRBV2 | CASSFQQGRTEAFF | TGTGCCAGCAGTTTCCAACAGGGGAGGACTGAAGCTTTCTTT
. | . | TRBJ1-5 | TRBV7-2 | CASSPDAGHQPQHF | TGTGCCAGCAGCCCCGATGCAGGCCATCAGCCCCAGCATTTT
TRBD2 | . | TRBJ2-3 | TRBV19 | CASMGRAGGPTDTQYF | TGTGCCAGTATGGGGAGAGCGGGGGGTCCCACAGATACGCAGTATTTT
. | . | TRBJ1-3 | TRBV7-6 | CASSLNTGSSGNTIYF | TGTGCCAGCAGCTTAAATACAGGGAGCTCTGGAAACACCATATATTTT
TRBD1 | . | TRBJ1-4 | TRBV7-2 | CASSFIGQGGEKLFF | TGTGCCAGCAGCTTTATCGGACAGGGAGGTGAAAAACTGTTTTTT
. | . | TRBJ2-7 | TRBV13 | CASSLEQGAYEQYF | TGTGCCAGCAGCTTAGAACAGGGAGCCTACGAGCAGTACTTC
. | few | TRBJ2-2 | TRBV10-3 | CAITRQGGTGELFF | TGTGCCATCACCAGACAGGGAGGCACCGGGGAGCTGTTTTTT
TRBD1 | . | TRBJ2-7 | TRBV5-6 | CASSSALDRAHEQYF | TGTGCCAGCAGCTCAGCCCTTGACAGGGCCCACGAGCAGTACTTC
. | . | TRBJ2-7 | TRBV30 | CAWSIAYEQYF | TGTGCCTGGAGTATCGCCTACGAGCAGTACTTC
. | . | TRBJ1-1 | TRBV7-3 | CASSLDTHTEAFF | TGTGCCAGCAGCTTAGACACACACACTGAAGCTTTCTTT
. | . | TRBJ2-2 | TRBV19 | CASSMSSRYTGELFF | TGTGCCAGTAGTATGTCGTCCCGGTACACCGGGGAGCTGTTTTTT
TRBD1 | . | TRBJ1-2 | TRBV4-2 | CASSQDKTGGNYGYTF | TGTGCCAGCAGCCAAGATAAAACAGGGGGCAACTATGGCTACACCTTC
. | . | TRBJ1-2 | TRBV30 | CAWSVGVYGYTF | TGTGCCTGGAGTGTAGGGGTCTATGGCTACACCTTC
TRBD1 | . | TRBJ1-5 | TRBV19 | CASKKDRDSNQPQHF | TGTGCCAGTAAAAAGGACAGGGATAGCAATCAGCCCCAGCATTTT